The 18 T cell receptor beta chains below all came from one sample that was sequenced in a study of blood T cell repertoires in COVID-19. Some clones are missing from TCRdb's copy, which holds only in-frame ones; the method was immunoSEQ multiplex PCR. The sample records approximately 250,000 clones, about 87% being singletons. Sequencing was carried out using PBMCs or T cells enriched from blood (not recorded which). The receptors derive from a woman aged 40 to 55 who had been exposed to COVID-19.

The chain combines TRBV19 with TRBJ1-5, with unresolved D. The germline V and J ends were trimmed by 5 bases and 0 bases, with 11 bases remaining between them. The CDR3 has 15 residues. Germline V lookup: CDR1 LNHDA, CDR2 SQIVND (reference sequence). CDR3 residues: CASSWGEPSNQPQHF. The CDR3 DNA reads as TGTGCCAGTAGTTGGGGAGAACCTAGCAATCAGCCCCAGCATTTT.

Remarks on this clone: At one end the junction does not follow the germline gene, possibly because of a read error. The rearrangement links TRBV5-1 to TRBJ1-2; D remains unclear. Per germline, CDR1 SGHRS and CDR2 YFSETQ. The CDR3 covers 14 residues. The DNA for the CDR3 is TGTGCCAGCAGACCGGAGCTTCAGAGCTATGGCTACACCTTC. This codes for CASRPELQSYGYTF.

The chain combines TRBV7-2 with TRBJ2-3; TRBD1 aligns across 7 bases. Germline V lookup: CDR1 SGHTA, CDR2 FQGNSA. This CDR3 has 14 residues. V lost 3 bases, J lost 6 bases, and 6 bases stayed unmatched. The CDR3 protein is CASSFRDRADTQYF. CDR3 nucleotide sequence: TGTGCCAGCAGCTTCCGAGACAGGGCTGATACGCAGTATTTT.

The rearrangement uses TRBV7-2 and TRBJ1-5; D perhaps matches TRBD1 (6 bases). V was trimmed by 1 base and J by 7 bases, leaving 14 bases between them. This CDR3 region has 15 residues. Germline V gene data show CDR1 as SGHTA and CDR2 as FQGNSA. The CDR3 here is CASSLDGGGSQPQHF. CDR3 in DNA: TGTGCCAGCAGCTTAGATGGTGGGGGCAGCCAGCCCCAGCATTTT. Variable domain in full (rest from reference TRBV7-2 and TRBJ1-5): GAGVSQSPSNKVTEKGKDVELRCDPISGHTALYWYRQSLGQGLEFLIYFQGNSAPDKSGLPSDRFSAERTGGSVSTLTIQRTQQEDSAVYLCASSLDGGGSQPQHFGDGTRLSIL.

J is TRBJ2-1 and V is TRBV7-2; D call uncertain. Germline values: CDR1 SGHTA, CDR2 FQGNSA. CDR3 length: 12 amino acids. Trimming took off 3 bases at V and 7 bases at J, with 7 bases between the two ends. CDR3 loop: CASSFNANEQFF. CDR3 bases: TGTGCCAGCAGCTTCAATGCGAATGAGCAGTTCTTC.

V and J are TRBV28 and TRBJ1-5; D not certain. V was pared by 6 bases and J by 0 bases, with 18 bases between. Germline values: CDR1 MDHEN, CDR2 SYDVKM. The CDR3 has 17 amino acids. CDR3 DNA sequence: TGTGCCAGCAGAAATTACGGGGATGACTTTAGCAATCAGCCCCAGCATTTT. Protein sequence: CASRNYGDDFSNQPQHF.

This clone was seen only a few times. The V gene is TRBV5-1, the J gene TRBJ2-7, with D perhaps TRBD1 (6 bases). Deletions cut 2 bases from V and 3 bases from J, with 12 bases between. Germline CDR1 SGHRS, CDR2 YFSETQ. CDR3 length: 14 residues. For the CDR3, the DNA is TGCGCCAGCAGCTTACAGGGTGAGGTCTACGAGCAGTACTTC. It translates to CASSLQGEVYEQYF.

The chain employs TRBV3-1 (or the pseudogene TRBV3-2) and TRBJ2-2, with D possibly being TRBD2 (6 bases). Trimming removed 4 bases from V and 4 bases from J, with 16 bases in between. CDR3 length: 16 residues. In germline, CDR1 is LGHDT, CDR2 YNNKEL (reference sequence). CDR3 nucleotide sequence: TGTGCCAGCAGCCCCCCCCGCGGGGTAGGCACCGGGGAGCTGTTTTTT. This encodes CASSPPRGVGTGELFF.

The chain carries TRBV27 and TRBJ2-5; TRBD2 agrees at 9 bases. The V gene's germline CDR1 is MNHEY and CDR2 SMNVEV (reference sequence). Trimming cost V 4 bases and J 5 bases; bases outside gene matches: 5. The CDR3 consists of 14 residues. CDR3 residues: CASSWGGGAETQYF. CDR3 DNA sequence: TGTGCCAGCAGTTGGGGCGGGGGGGCGGAGACCCAGTACTTC.

A single count supports this clone. In DNA, the CDR3 is TGTGCCAGCAGCGTATCGGCGGGATATGAGCAGTTCTTC. Protein sequence: CASSVSAGYEQFF. The chain has TRBV9 and TRBJ2-1; D might be TRBD2 (6 bases). The CDR3 totals 13 residues. Germline CDR1 is SGDLS and CDR2 is YYNGEE. V gave up 1 base and J gave up 8 bases, with 10 bases separating them.

This clone occurred a few times. Within the sample, other DNA sequences also encode this same CDR3. V gene TRBV4-1 combines with J gene TRBJ1-1; 8 bases agree with TRBD1. CDR1 is MGHRA and CDR2 is YSYEKL in the germline V gene. V was pared by 3 bases and J by 1 base, with 4 bases of the junction left unmatched. The CDR3 sequence is 15 residues long. Here the CDR3 reads CASSHPGTGNTEAFF. The CDR3 nucleotides read TGCGCCAGCAGCCACCCCGGGACAGGGAACACTGAAGCTTTCTTT.

The CDR3 DNA reads as TGTGCCAGCAGCTTAGTGATGGGGCCAGCAGGGGAAGCTTTCTTT. It codes for CASSLVMGPAGEAFF. The rearrangement uses TRBV7-9 and TRBJ1-1; perhaps TRBD1 as D (5 bases). The CDR3 loop spans 15 amino acids. From germline, CDR1 is SEHNR and CDR2 FQNEAQ (reference sequence). Trimming shortened V by 1 base and J by 8 bases, and 17 bases separated the two germline ends.

V is TRBV27 and J is TRBJ2-3; the D gene is possibly TRBD2 (6 bases). From germline, CDR1 is MNHEY and CDR2 SMNVEV (reference sequence). V was pared by 9 bases and J by 11 bases, with 21 bases between. The CDR3 extends over 13 amino acids. The chain's CDR3 is CASCSGGALVQYF. CDR3 sequence (DNA): TGTGCCAGTTGCTCTGGCGGGGCCCTTGTGCAGTATTTT.

The chain uses TRBV19 and TRBJ1-2, with 9 nucleotides matching TRBD1. Germline CDR1 and CDR2: LNHDA and SQIVND (reference sequence). This CDR3 spans 17 amino acids. V dropped 8 bases and J dropped 5; count of bases not matched to a gene: 18. Here the CDR3 DNA reads TGTGCCAGTCCGATCCGACAGGGGGAGTCTTTAGGGTATGGCTACACCTTC. Encoded protein: CASPIRQGESLGYGYTF.

CDR3 nucleotides: TGTGCCAGCAGTCCCGCGGGGGGGATCAATCAGCCCCAGCATTTT. It encodes CASSPAGGINQPQHF. This chain links TRBV6-2 or TRBV6-3 with TRBJ1-5, with D possibly TRBD1 on 5 matching bases. CDR3 size: 15 residues. V lost 5 bases and J lost 3, with 14 bases in between. Germline V gene lookup returns CDR1 MNHEY and CDR2 SVGEGT.

V and J are TRBV4-1 and TRBJ1-1; D uncertain. Trimming left V 0 bases short and J 6 bases short, with 8 bases between. This CDR3 region has 13 residues. Germline CDR1 and CDR2: MGHRA and YSYEKL. The CDR3 region has the DNA TGCGCCAGCAGCCAAGATCAGAGGGCTGAAGCTTTCTTT. It specifies CASSQDQRAEAFF.

The V and J genes are TRBV5-1 and TRBJ1-4, with 7 bases fitting TRBD1. Trimming took 5 bases from V and 3 from J; bases not matched to a gene: 7. This CDR3 comprises 15 residues. Germline CDR1 is SGHRS and CDR2 is YFSETQ. CDR3 amino acids: CASSRTGVANEKLFF. CDR3 nucleotides: TGCGCCAGCAGTCGGACAGGAGTGGCTAATGAAAAACTGTTTTTT.

The V and J genes are TRBV24-1 and TRBJ2-1, with 10 bases that match TRBD2. V dropped 0 bases and J dropped 9; count of bases not matched to a gene: 10. The germline gives CDR1 KGHDR, CDR2 SFDVKD. The CDR3 has 17 residues. The CDR3 DNA reads as TGTGCCACCAGTGATTTGCAGCGGGGGGGGCTGGGAAGTGAGCAGTTCTTC. Encoded protein: CATSDLQRGGLGSEQFF.